The 20 T cell receptor beta chains below all came from one sample that was sequenced in a study of blood T cell repertoires in COVID-19. Clones were sequenced by immunoSEQ multiplex PCR, and TCRdb holds only the in-frame ones, with some missing. The table has around 70,000 clones, approximately 91% seen once. What was sequenced was peripheral blood. These receptors were collected from a man between 45 and 60 years old with COVID-19, enrolled during active disease.

V and J are TRBV6-5 and TRBJ1-5; TRBD1 is a possible D gene (5 bases). V shed 10 bases and J shed 5 bases, with 12 bases lying between them. Germline loops: CDR1 MNHEY, CDR2 SVGAGI. The CDR3 consists of 12 residues. CDR3 sequence: CAISQGYQPQHF. CDR3 nucleotide sequence: TGTGCCATCTCGCAGGGTTATCAGCCCCAGCATTTT.

Only a few counts were recorded for this clone. The chain couples TRBV7-8 to TRBJ2-7; 14 bases are shared with TRBD2. Looked up from germline, CDR1 is SGHVS and CDR2 is FQNEAQ. The CDR3 spans 15 residues. V shed 4 bases and J 6 bases; nucleotides not matched to a gene: 5. The CDR3 here is CASSYGTSGSGEQYF. The CDR3 region has the DNA TGTGCCAGCAGCTACGGGACTAGCGGGAGCGGCGAGCAGTACTTC.

This clone was detected only once. The chain's CDR3 is CASSLTSVASEQYF. As DNA, the CDR3 is TGTGCCAGCAGCTTAACTAGCGTAGCTTCCGAGCAGTACTTC. The chain uses TRBV7-9 and TRBJ2-7; 7 nucleotides align to TRBD2. Trimming removed 2 bases from V and 6 bases from J; junction bases left unmatched: 7. This CDR3 is built from 14 residues. The germline V gene has CDR1 SEHNR and CDR2 FQNEAQ (reference sequence). Variable domain in full (rest from reference TRBV7-9 and TRBJ2-7): DTGVSQNPRHKITKRGQNVTFRCDPISEHNRLYWYRQTLGQGPEFLTYFQNEAQLEKSRLLSDRFSAERPKGSFSTLEIQRTEQGDSAMYLCASSLTSVASEQYFGPGTRLTVT.

This clone was counted between two and nine times. CDR3 nucleotides: TGTGCCAGCAGCGTAGGAGGCACGGATGAAGCTTTCTTT. It translates to CASSVGGTDEAFF. The chain is built from TRBV9 and TRBJ1-1; the D is unclear. Trimming removed 0 bases at V and 7 bases at J, with 10 bases between. This CDR3 is 13 amino acids long. Per the germline V gene, CDR1 is SGDLS and CDR2 is YYNGEE.

J is TRBJ1-6 and V is TRBV11-2; 8 bases fit TRBD1. Trimming cost V 4 bases and J 5 bases; bases outside gene matches: 4. CDR1 is SGHAT and CDR2 is FQNNGV in the germline V gene. CDR3 size: 15 residues. This chain's CDR3 is CASSSQTGDNSPLHF. CDR3 nucleotides: TGTGCCAGCAGCTCCCAGACAGGGGATAATTCACCCCTCCACTTT.

V and J are TRBV7-2 and TRBJ2-7, with D perhaps matching TRBD1 (6 bases). The CDR3 has 11 residues. The germline V gene has CDR1 SGHTA and CDR2 FQGNSA. The V end was cut by 5 bases, the J end by 7 bases, with 9 bases between. In nucleotides, the CDR3 is TGTGCCAGCAGCCTCACAGGGGAGCAGTACTTC. Its translation: CASSLTGEQYF.

CDR3 bases: TGCGCCAGCAGCTTCCGGGATGGGGAGACCCAGTACTTC. This translates into CASSFRDGETQYF. The chain carries TRBV5-1 and TRBJ2-5, with D tentatively TRBD2 (5 bases). CDR1 SGHRS and CDR2 YFSETQ come from the germline V gene. The CDR3 is 13 residues long. Trimming left V 2 bases short and J 5 bases short, with 10 bases between.

The sample holds one count of this clone. This sequence joins TRBV27 and TRBJ2-7, with D possibly matching TRBD1 (6 bases). Trimming pared 4 bases from V and 2 bases from J, leaving 15 bases between. CDR1 is MNHEY and CDR2 is SMNVEV in the germline V gene (reference sequence). The CDR3 consists of 15 residues. The chain's CDR3 is CASSSPRRGTYEQYF. The CDR3 coding sequence is TGTGCCAGCAGTTCCCCCCGAAGGGGGACCTACGAGCAGTACTTC.

The chain recombines TRBV29-1 with TRBJ1-2; D unclear. The V gene's germline CDR1 is SQVTM and CDR2 ANQGSEA. The V end was cut by 2 bases, the J end by 4 bases, with 8 bases between. The CDR3 is 12 amino acids. The CDR3 DNA reads as TGCAGCGTTGAAAGAGGGTCCTATGGCTACACCTTC. It encodes CSVERGSYGYTF.

The chain joins TRBV7-9 to TRBJ2-5; a weak D match, TRBD2 (6 bases). This CDR3 is built from 14 residues. The germline V gene encodes CDR1 SEHNR and CDR2 FQNEAQ (reference sequence). V lost 4 bases to trimming and J lost 4 bases, with 13 bases between them. DNA for the CDR3: TGTGCCAGCAGCTGGACGACGGGGGTAGAGACCCAGTACTTC. This sequence encodes CASSWTTGVETQYF.

The genes are TRBV28 and TRBJ1-2; the match to TRBD1 covers 9 bases. Germline lookup yields CDR1 MDHEN and CDR2 SYDVKM. The CDR3 totals 13 residues. Unmatched junction bases numbered 5, after V lost 8 bases and J lost 4 bases. CDR3 sequence (DNA): TGTGCCAGCCCTCCACAGGGGGCCTATGGCTACACCTTC. This encodes CASPPQGAYGYTF.

The genes are TRBV5-5 and TRBJ2-7, with TRBD1 as a possible D gene (6 bases). This CDR3 has 13 residues. V lost 6 bases, J lost 3 bases, and 13 bases lay in between. Per the germline V gene, CDR1 is SGHKS and CDR2 is YYEKEE (reference sequence). The CDR3 DNA sequence: TGTGCCAGCAACACAGGGTCAATCTACGAGCAGTACTTC. This codes for CASNTGSIYEQYF.

The chain joins TRBV5-1 to TRBJ1-6; the D gene is possibly TRBD1 (5 bases). Germline V gene sequence: CDR1 SGHRS, CDR2 YFSETQ. The length of the CDR3 is 15 residues. V was pared by 0 bases and J by 10 bases, with 14 bases between. The chain's CDR3 is CASSLDARAGSPLHF. The CDR3, as DNA: TGCGCCAGCAGCTTGGATGCCAGGGCAGGGTCACCCCTCCACTTT.

The CDR3 nucleotides read TGCGCCAGCAGCTCCAATAGCGGGAGTCGTGGAGATACGCAGTATTTT. Translated, it gives CASSSNSGSRGDTQYF. The V and J genes are TRBV5-1 and TRBJ2-3; 9 positions match TRBD2. CDR3 size: 16 residues. Trimming took 3 bases from V and 5 from J; bases not matched to a gene: 10. The germline V gene has CDR1 SGHRS and CDR2 YFSETQ. Based on the CDR3 plus reference TRBV5-1 and TRBJ2-3, the full variable domain is KAGVTQTPRYLIKTRGQQVTLSCSPISGHRSVSWYQQTPGQGLQFLFEYFSETQRNKGNFPGRFSGRQFSNSRSEMNVSTLELGDSALYLCASSSNSGSRGDTQYFGPGTRLTVL.

This CDR3 is CASSVAQAGGPGNEQFF. CDR3 coding DNA: TGTGCCAGCAGCGTAGCTCAAGCGGGAGGGCCGGGCAATGAGCAGTTCTTC. The chain carries TRBV9 and TRBJ2-1; 10 bases map to TRBD2. V lost 0 bases and J lost 6; bases outside the gene matches: 9. This CDR3 is 17 amino acids long. CDR1 and CDR2 from the germline V gene are SGDLS and YYNGEE.

The rearrangement links TRBV27 to TRBJ2-7; D gene uncertain. The germline CDR1 and CDR2 sequences are MNHEY and SMNVEV (reference sequence). V lost 4 bases and J 3 bases, leaving 7 bases between the germline ends. CDR3 length equals 12 residues. The CDR3 DNA reads as TGTGCCAGCAGTTCGCGAAGCTACGAGCAGTACTTC. Translated: CASSSRSYEQYF.

The CDR3 region is CASKGLAGGGETQYF. The CDR3 coding sequence is TGCGCCAGCAAGGGACTAGCGGGAGGGGGAGAGACCCAGTACTTC. The rearrangement joins TRBV5-1 to TRBJ2-5; 16 positions agree with TRBD2. Germline CDR1 is SGHRS and CDR2 is YFSETQ. The CDR3 consists of 15 residues. Losses at the gene ends were 6 bases for V and 4 bases for J; bases not matched to a gene: 3. Full variable domain (remainder filled in from reference TRBV5-1 and TRBJ2-5): KAGVTQTPRYLIKTRGQQVTLSCSPISGHRSVSWYQQTPGQGLQFLFEYFSETQRNKGNFPGRFSGRQFSNSRSEMNVSTLELGDSALYLCASKGLAGGGETQYFGPGTRLLVL.

This chain joins TRBV4-2 and TRBJ1-5; D is possibly TRBD1 (5 bases). V was pared by 4 bases and J by 5 bases, with 6 bases between. The length of the CDR3 is 12 residues. Germline values: CDR1 LGHNA, CDR2 YNFKEQ. The CDR3: CASSLRDQPQHF. The DNA for the CDR3 is TGTGCCAGCAGCCTCAGGGATCAGCCCCAGCATTTT.

The V gene is TRBV12-3 or TRBV12-4, the J gene TRBJ1-2; D gene uncertain. The CDR3 covers 13 residues. The ends were cut back, 6 bases at V and 1 base at J, with 9 bases in the middle. CDR3 protein: CASRREGNYGYTF. The CDR3 DNA reads as TGTGCCAGCAGGAGGGAGGGTAACTATGGCTACACCTTC.

The V gene is TRBV3-1 (or the pseudogene TRBV3-2), the J gene TRBJ2-1; TRBD2 agrees at 7 bases. The CDR3 sequence is 16 residues long. The V gene end was trimmed by 2 bases and the J gene end by 2 bases; junction bases not matched to a gene: 6. Germline values: CDR1 LGHDT, CDR2 YNNKEL (reference sequence). DNA for the CDR3: TGTGCCAGCAGCCAACGTAGCGGGTTAGCCTACAATGAGCAGTTCTTC. It is translated as CASSQRSGLAYNEQFF.